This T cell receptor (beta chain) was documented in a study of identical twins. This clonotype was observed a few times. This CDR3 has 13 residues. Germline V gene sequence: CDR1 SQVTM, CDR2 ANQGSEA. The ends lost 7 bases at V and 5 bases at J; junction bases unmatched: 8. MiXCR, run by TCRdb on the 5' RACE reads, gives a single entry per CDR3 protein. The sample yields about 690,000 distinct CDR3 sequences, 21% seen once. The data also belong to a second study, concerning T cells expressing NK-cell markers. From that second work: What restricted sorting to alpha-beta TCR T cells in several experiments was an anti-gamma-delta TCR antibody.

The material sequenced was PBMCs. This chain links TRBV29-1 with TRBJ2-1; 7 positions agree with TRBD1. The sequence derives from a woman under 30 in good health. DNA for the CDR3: TGCAGCGGTGACAGGGTTCGCCACAATGAGCAGTTCTTC. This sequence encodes CSGDRVRHNEQFF.